This T cell receptor beta chain was retrieved from a study of beta chain features in type 1 diabetes. Sequenced material consisted of expressed TCRB transcripts (all of the isolated RNA was reverse transcribed). Libraries were prepared by immunoSEQ multiplex PCR; TCRdb keeps only in-frame clonotypes and omits some of them. The sample holds more than 100,000 clones, about 10% seen once. The germline V and J ends were trimmed by 6 bases and 4 bases, with 12 bases remaining between them. The germline CDR1 and CDR2 sequences are LNHDA and SQIVND (reference sequence). This CDR3 has 14 residues. Findings and limits, study-wide: A moderate, significant TCRB CDR3 shortening appeared in type 1 diabetes across four CD4+ subsets.

Regarding this clone: Its specificity is not known.

The source of this sequence is a young man with type 1 diabetes. J is TRBJ2-2 and V is TRBV19, with a possible D match to TRBD2 (5 bases). Sequencing was performed on central memory CD4+ T cells from blood. The CDR3 nucleotides read TGTGCCAGTAGCCAGAACGGGGTCACCGGGGAGCTGTTTTTT. This gives the protein CASSQNGVTGELFF. The whole variable domain, filled in from reference TRBV19 and TRBJ2-2, reads DGGITQSPKYLFRKEGQNVTLSCEQNLNHDAMYWYRQDPGQGLRLIYYSQIVNDFQKGDIAEGYSVSREKKESFPLTVTSAQKNPTAFYLCASSQNGVTGELFFGEGSRLTVL.